Described below is a single T cell receptor (beta chain) sequence and its context. Its target is not known. The record originates from a study of PD-1 blockade in classical Hodgkin lymphoma. Study-level findings and limits: TCR diversity in CD4+, not CD8+, cells rose significantly by C4D1. Newly diagnosed patients had baseline TCR diversity that was reportedly lower than that of healthy donors.

Sample time point: cycle 4 day 1 (C4D1), after about 6 weeks of nivolumab. There was relapse after autologous stem cell transplantation in every patient, and there was variation in brentuximab vedotin exposure. CD4+ T cells were purified from thawed PBMCs by magnetic negative selection. Patients showed best responses of complete response, partial response or progressive disease. Measured with immunoSEQ multiplex PCR; TCRdb has only the in-frame clones, and not every one. The sample lists some 17,000 clones, approximately 72% occurring once. From germline, CDR1 is MNHEY and CDR2 SVGAGI. CDR3 size: 14 residues. V dropped 6 bases and J dropped 2 bases, with 11 bases sitting between them.

The chain recombines TRBV6-5 with TRBJ1-3, with a tentative D call TRBD1 (5 bases). The clonotype comes from a human donor with classical Hodgkin lymphoma. Sequenced material: CD4+ T cells from blood, taken before the fourth cycle of nivolumab. In DNA form, the CDR3 reads TGTGCCAGCAGCCCAGGGATCCCTGGAAACACCATATATTTT. Encoded protein: CASSPGIPGNTIYF.